Following are 7 T cell receptor beta chains from one sample sequenced in a study of graft-versus-host responses after intestinal transplantation (TCRdb year 2021). The sample's time point, from its label and the paper: cells obtained before transplantation from donor or recipient. For these TCRs, the target antigens are not known. Library preparation employed the immunoSEQ multiplex PCR assay. The clones in this table, taken by TCRdb from immuneACCESS, are in-frame only. Not every clone is retained; where verified, under half of the shortfall comes from an unresolved V gene, and the cause of the rest is unknown. A total of roughly 90,000 clones appear in this sample, about 88% of them only once. The ten largest make up roughly 0.28% of the sample. The material sequenced was unstimulated CD4+ T cells sorted from spleen or lymph node cells, taken before transplant. These receptors all stem from a human donor who was the organ donor for an intestinal transplant.

The chain has TRBV18 and TRBJ1-2, with D maybe TRBD1 (6 bases). The germline V and J ends were trimmed by 3 bases and 5 bases, with 10 bases remaining between them. The CDR3 runs to 13 residues. Germline V CDR1 and CDR2: KGHSH, LQKENI. The CDR3 loop is CASSPKGDYGYTF. The CDR3 DNA follows: TGTGCCAGCTCACCGAAGGGGGATTATGGCTACACCTTC.

The V and J genes are TRBV5-5 and TRBJ1-2; tentative D call: TRBD1 (5 bases). Deletions cut 0 bases from V and 8 bases from J, with 11 bases between. This CDR3 is 13 amino acids long. Germline-derived CDR1 and CDR2 are SGHKS and YYEKEE (reference sequence). The CDR3 coding sequence is TGTGCCAGCAGCTTGGCCGGGGGTAGGGGCTACACCTTC. Translation gives CASSLAGGRGYTF.

This clone showed up just a few times. CDR3 nucleotide sequence: TGTGCCAGCAGACTTACTAGCGGGGGGACCACAGATACGCAGTATTTT. Its protein is CASRLTSGGTTDTQYF. The chain uses TRBV4-2 and TRBJ2-3, with 12 bases aligning to TRBD2. In germline, CDR1 is LGHNA, CDR2 YNFKEQ. This CDR3 spans 16 amino acids. The ends lost 6 bases at V and 2 bases at J; junction bases unmatched: 6.

This chain links TRBV7-2 with TRBJ2-1; 15 nucleotides match TRBD2. The V gene end was trimmed by 5 bases and the J gene end by 1 base; junction bases not matched to a gene: 6. Germline-derived CDR1 and CDR2 are SGHTA and FQGNSA. The CDR3 consists of 18 residues. CDR3 in DNA: TGTGCCAGCAGCCCGCGGACTAGCGGGGGGGTATCCTACAATGAGCAGTTCTTC. Its protein is CASSPRTSGGVSYNEQFF.

V is TRBV4-2 and J is TRBJ2-3; 9 bases match TRBD2. Germline trimming cut 4 bases from V and 6 bases from J; bases unmatched to any gene: 5. This CDR3 has 14 residues. The V gene's germline CDR1 is LGHNA and CDR2 YNFKEQ. CDR3 loop: CASSPSGRMDTQYF. The CDR3 coding sequence is TGTGCCAGCAGCCCGAGCGGGAGGATGGATACGCAGTATTTT.

The CDR3 DNA sequence: TGTGCCACAGAAGATGGACAGGGGAACACTGAAGCTTTCTTT. Amino acids: CATEDGQGNTEAFF. The chain combines TRBV11-3 with TRBJ1-1; TRBD1 matches 8 bases. CDR1 SGHNT and CDR2 YENEEA come from the germline V gene. J was trimmed by 1 base and V by 10 bases; bases with no gene match: 8. CDR3 length equals 14 residues.

V and J are TRBV9 and TRBJ2-1, with TRBD1 matching over 7 bases. The length of the CDR3 is 13 residues. With V trimmed by 2 bases and J by 7 bases, 3 bases remained unmatched. Looked up from germline, CDR1 is SGDLS and CDR2 is YYNGEE. CDR3 amino acids: CASSVSRGNEQFF. CDR3 bases: TGTGCCAGCAGCGTCAGCAGGGGGAATGAGCAGTTCTTC.